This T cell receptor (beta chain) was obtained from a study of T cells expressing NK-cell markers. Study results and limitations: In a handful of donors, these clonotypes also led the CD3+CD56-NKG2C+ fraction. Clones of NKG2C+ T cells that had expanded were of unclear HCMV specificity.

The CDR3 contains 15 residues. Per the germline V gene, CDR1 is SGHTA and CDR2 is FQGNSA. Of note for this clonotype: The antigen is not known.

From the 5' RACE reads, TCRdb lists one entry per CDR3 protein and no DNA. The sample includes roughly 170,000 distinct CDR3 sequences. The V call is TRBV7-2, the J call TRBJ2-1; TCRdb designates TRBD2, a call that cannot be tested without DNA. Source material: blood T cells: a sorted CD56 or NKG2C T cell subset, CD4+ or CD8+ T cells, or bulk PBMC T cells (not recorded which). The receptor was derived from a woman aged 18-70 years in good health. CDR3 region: CASSQTSRQHHEQFF. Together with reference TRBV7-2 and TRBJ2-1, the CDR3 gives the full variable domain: GAGVSQSPSNKVTEKGKDVELRCDPISGHTALYWYRQSLGQGLEFLIYFQGNSAPDKSGLPSDRFSAERTGGSVSTLTIQRTQQEDSAVYLCASSQTSRQHHEQFFGPGTRLTVL.